This TCR beta chain was sequenced for a study of Graves' ophthalmopathy and Graves' hyperthyroidism. The CDR3 is 13 amino acids. Germline CDR1 reads MNHEY; CDR2 reads SVGAGI. V shed 0 bases and J shed 6 bases, with 9 bases lying between them. This clonotype occurred many times. Beta-chain TCR CDR3 regions were amplified from RNA transcripts. An initial RT-PCR round employing HTBI primers preceded a second-round multiplex PCR. TCRdb processed the multiplex PCR reads anew with MiXCR; each CDR3 protein has one entry. The sample contains 400,000 to 450,000 distinct CDR3 sequences, roughly 21% of which appear only once.

The chain employs TRBV6-5 and TRBJ2-7; D remains unclear. The sample consisted of peripheral blood. The clonotype originates from a woman aged 18 to 35 with stable Graves' hyperthyroidism. The CDR3 is CASSYSLGREQYF. CDR3 DNA sequence: TGTGCCAGCAGTTACTCGCTCGGGCGCGAGCAGTACTTC.